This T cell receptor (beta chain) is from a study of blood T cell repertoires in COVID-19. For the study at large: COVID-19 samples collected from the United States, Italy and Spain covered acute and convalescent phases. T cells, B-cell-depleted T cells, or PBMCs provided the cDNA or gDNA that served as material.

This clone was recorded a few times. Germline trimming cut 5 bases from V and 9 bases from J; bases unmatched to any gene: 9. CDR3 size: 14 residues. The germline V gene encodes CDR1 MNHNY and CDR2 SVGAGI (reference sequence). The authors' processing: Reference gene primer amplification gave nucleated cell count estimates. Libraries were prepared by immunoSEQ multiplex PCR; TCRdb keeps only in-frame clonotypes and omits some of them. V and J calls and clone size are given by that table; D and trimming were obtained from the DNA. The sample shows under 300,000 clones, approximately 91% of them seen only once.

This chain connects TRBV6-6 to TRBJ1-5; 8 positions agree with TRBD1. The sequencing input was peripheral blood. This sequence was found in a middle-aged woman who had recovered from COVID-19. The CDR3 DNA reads TGTGCCAGCAGTCCTCAGGACAGGGCTGGGCCCCAGCATTTT. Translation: CASSPQDRAGPQHF.